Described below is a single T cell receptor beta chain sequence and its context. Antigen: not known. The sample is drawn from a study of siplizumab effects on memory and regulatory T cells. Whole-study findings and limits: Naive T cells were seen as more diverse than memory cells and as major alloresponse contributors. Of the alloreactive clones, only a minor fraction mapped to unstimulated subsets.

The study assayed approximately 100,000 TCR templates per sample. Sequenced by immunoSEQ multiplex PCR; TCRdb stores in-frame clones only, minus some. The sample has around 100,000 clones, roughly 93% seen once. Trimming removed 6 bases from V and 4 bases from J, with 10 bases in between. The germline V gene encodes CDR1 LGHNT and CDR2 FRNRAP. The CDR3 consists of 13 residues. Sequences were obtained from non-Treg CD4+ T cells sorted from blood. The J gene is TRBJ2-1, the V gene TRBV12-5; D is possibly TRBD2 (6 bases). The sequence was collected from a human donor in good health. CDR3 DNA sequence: TGTGCTAGTGGCCGGGACTTTTACAATGAGCAGTTCTTC. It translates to CASGRDFYNEQFF. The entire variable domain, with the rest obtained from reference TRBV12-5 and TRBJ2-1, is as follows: DARVTQTPRHKVTEMGQEVTMRCQPILGHNTVFWYRQTMMQGLELLAYFRNRAPLDDSGMPKDRFSAEMPDATLATLKIQPSEPRDSAVYFCASGRDFYNEQFFGPGTRLTVL.